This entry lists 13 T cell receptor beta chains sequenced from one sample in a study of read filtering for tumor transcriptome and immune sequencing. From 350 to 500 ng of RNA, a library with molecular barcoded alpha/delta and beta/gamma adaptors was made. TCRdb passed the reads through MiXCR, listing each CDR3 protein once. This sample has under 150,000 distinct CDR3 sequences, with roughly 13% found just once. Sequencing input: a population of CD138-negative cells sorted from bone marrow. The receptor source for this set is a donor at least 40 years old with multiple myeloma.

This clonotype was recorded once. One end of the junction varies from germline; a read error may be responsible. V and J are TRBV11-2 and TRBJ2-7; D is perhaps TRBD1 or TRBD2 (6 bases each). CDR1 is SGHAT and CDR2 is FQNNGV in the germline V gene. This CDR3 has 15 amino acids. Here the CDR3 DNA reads TGTGCCAGCAGCCTAGGGGCCCAGGGGAGGTACGGGCAGTACTTC. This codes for CASSLGAQGRYGQYF.

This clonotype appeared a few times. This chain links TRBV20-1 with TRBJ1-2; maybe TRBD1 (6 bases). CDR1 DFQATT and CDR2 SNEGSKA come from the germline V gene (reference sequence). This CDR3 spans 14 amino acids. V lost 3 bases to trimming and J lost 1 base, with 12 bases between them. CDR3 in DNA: TGCAGTGCTAGGGACAGCGTATTTAACTATGGCTACACCTTC. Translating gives CSARDSVFNYGYTF.

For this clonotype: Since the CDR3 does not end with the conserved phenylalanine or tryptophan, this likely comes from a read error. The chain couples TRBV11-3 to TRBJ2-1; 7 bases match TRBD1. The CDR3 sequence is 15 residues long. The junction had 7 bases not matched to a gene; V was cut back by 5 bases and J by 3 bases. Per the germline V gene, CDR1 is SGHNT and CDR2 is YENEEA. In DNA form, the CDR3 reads TGTGCCAGCAGCACCCGACAGGGAAGCTACAATGAGCAGTTCCTC. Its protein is CASSTRQGSYNEQFL.

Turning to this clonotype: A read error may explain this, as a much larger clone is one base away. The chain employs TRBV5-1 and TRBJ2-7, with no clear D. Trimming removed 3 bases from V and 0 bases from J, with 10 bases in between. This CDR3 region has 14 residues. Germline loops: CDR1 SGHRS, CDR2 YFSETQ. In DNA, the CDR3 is TGCGCCAGCAGCTCGGTTGGTGCCTCCTACGAGCAGTACTTC. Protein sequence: CASSSVGASYEQYF.

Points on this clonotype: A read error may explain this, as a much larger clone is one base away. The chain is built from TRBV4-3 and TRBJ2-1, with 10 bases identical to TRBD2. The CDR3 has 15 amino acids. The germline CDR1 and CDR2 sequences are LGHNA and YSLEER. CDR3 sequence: CASSPSGRPKTEQLF. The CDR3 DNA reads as TGCGCCAGCAGCCCTAGCGGGAGACCTAAAACTGAGCAGCTCTTC.

The CDR3 here is CASSYGPYEQYF. In DNA, the CDR3 is TGTGCCAGCAGTTACGGCCCTTACGAGCAGTACTTC. The genes are TRBV6-6 and TRBJ2-7; D gene ambiguous. V shed 2 bases and J shed 4 bases, with 6 bases lying between them. Germline V CDR1 and CDR2: MNHNY, SVGAGI (reference sequence). The CDR3 is 12 amino acids.

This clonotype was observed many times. CDR3 loop: CASSNRAAGANVLTF. CDR3 bases: TGTGCCAGTAGTAACAGGGCAGCTGGGGCCAACGTCCTGACTTTC. The rearrangement links TRBV19 to TRBJ2-6; possible D gene TRBD1, 6 bases. From germline, CDR1 is LNHDA and CDR2 SQIVND (reference sequence). This CDR3 is built from 15 residues. V was clipped by 4 bases and J by 2 bases, with 9 bases between them.

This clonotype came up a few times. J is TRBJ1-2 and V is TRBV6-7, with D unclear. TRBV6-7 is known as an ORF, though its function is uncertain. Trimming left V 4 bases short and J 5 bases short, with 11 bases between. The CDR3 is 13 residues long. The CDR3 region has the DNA TGTGCCAGCAGTTCCGGGCGAAATTATGGCTACACCTTC. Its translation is CASSSGRNYGYTF.

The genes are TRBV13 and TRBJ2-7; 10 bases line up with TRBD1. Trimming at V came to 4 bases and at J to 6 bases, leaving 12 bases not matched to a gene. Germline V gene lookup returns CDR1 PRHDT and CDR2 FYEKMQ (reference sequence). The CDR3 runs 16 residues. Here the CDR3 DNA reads TGTGCCAGCAGCTACATCAAGGGGACAGGGGTAGCCGAGCAGTACTTC. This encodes CASSYIKGTGVAEQYF.

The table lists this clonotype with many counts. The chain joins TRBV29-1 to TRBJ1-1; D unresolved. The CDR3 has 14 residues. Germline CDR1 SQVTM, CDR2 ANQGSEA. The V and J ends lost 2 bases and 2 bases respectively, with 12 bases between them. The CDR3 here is CSVELRRSNTEAFF. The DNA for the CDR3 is TGCAGCGTTGAACTACGGAGGAGTAACACTGAAGCTTTCTTT.

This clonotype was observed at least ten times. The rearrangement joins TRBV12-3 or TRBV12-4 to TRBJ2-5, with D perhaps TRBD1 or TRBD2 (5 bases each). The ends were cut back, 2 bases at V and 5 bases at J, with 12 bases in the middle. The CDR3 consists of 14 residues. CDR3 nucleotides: TGTGCCAGCAGTTTACAGGGATCGGGGGAGACCCAGTACTTC. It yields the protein CASSLQGSGETQYF.

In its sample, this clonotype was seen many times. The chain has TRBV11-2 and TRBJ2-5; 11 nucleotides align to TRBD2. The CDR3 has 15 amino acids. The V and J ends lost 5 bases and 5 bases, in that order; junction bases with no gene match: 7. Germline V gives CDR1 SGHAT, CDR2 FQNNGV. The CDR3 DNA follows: TGTGCCAGCAGCCGAACTAGCGGGAGCATGGAGACCCAGTACTTC. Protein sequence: CASSRTSGSMETQYF.

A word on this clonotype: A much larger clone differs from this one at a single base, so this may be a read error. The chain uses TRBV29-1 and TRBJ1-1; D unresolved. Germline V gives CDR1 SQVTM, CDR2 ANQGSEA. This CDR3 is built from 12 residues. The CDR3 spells CVYSQMDTEAFF. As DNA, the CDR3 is TGCGTATACAGCCAGATGGACACTGAAGCTTTCTTT.